This T cell receptor (beta chain) originates from a study of blood T cell repertoires in COVID-19. Study in general: Some COVID-19 samples were acute and others convalescent; all came from the United States, Italy and Spain. From T cells, B-cell-depleted T cells, or PBMCs came the material, which was cDNA or gDNA.

As handled by the study authors: Amplification from reference gene primers served as the basis for estimated nucleated cell counts. Libraries were prepared by immunoSEQ multiplex PCR; TCRdb keeps only in-frame clonotypes and omits some of them. That table is the source of V, J and clone size, and D and trimming were worked out from the DNA. This sample has roughly 250,000 clones; 81% occur once, and the top ten carry 2.5% to 3.5%. Trimming removed 2 bases from V and 7 bases from J, with 21 bases in between. Germline V gives CDR1 SGHNT, CDR2 YYREEE (reference sequence). The CDR3 loop spans 17 amino acids.

The sequence was collected from a woman aged 55-69 years with active or convalescent COVID-19. The chain uses TRBV5-4 and TRBJ2-2; D might be TRBD2 (5 bases). Sequencing was performed on peripheral blood. The CDR3, as DNA: TGTGCCAGCAGCTTTAATAGCGCGTGGGGTCGGGGCGGGGAGCTGTTTTTT. It is translated as CASSFNSAWGRGGELFF. The full variable domain, in which reference TRBV5-4 and TRBJ2-2 provide the parts outside the CDR3, is ETGVTQSPTHLIKTRGQQVTLRCSSQSGHNTVSWYQQALGQGPQFIFQYYREEENGRGNFPPRFSGLQFPNYSSELNVNALELDDSALYLCASSFNSAWGRGGELFFGEGSRLTVL.